This passage covers 10 T cell receptor beta chains from one sample sequenced in a study of cytomegalovirus exposure and HLA in healthy donors. Vbeta (60) and Jbeta (13) primers were used in the PCR. Assay: immunoSEQ multiplex PCR; the TCRdb copy retains only in-frame clones and omits some. This specimen shows about 160,000 clones; the ten leading clones hold roughly 1.3%. Sequencing was carried out using PBMCs. Receptor source: a woman aged 55-69 years in good health and CMV-seronegative.

The chain combines TRBV5-1 with TRBJ2-1; a weak D match, TRBD1 (6 bases). This CDR3 region has 17 residues. Trimming took off 4 bases at V and 1 base at J, with 18 bases between the two ends. Germline V gives CDR1 SGHRS, CDR2 YFSETQ. The CDR3 loop reads CASSPQGGPVSYNEQFF. CDR3 DNA: TGCGCCAGCAGCCCACAAGGGGGTCCCGTTTCCTACAATGAGCAGTTCTTC.

This chain links TRBV19 with TRBJ1-1; a weak D match, TRBD1 (6 bases). CDR3 length equals 14 residues. Per the germline V gene, CDR1 is LNHDA and CDR2 is SQIVND (reference sequence). V was cut by 7 bases and J by 6 bases, with 18 bases left in between. The CDR3 reads CASKYWGEGAEAFF. CDR3 coding DNA: TGTGCCAGTAAGTATTGGGGCGAGGGGGCTGAAGCTTTCTTT.

The chain employs TRBV11-3 and TRBJ2-1, with 7 positions matching TRBD1. CDR1 is SGHNT, CDR2 YENEEA, per germline. The CDR3 extends over 16 amino acids. With V trimmed by 1 base and J by 1 base, 4 bases remained unmatched. The DNA for the CDR3 is TGTGCCAGCAGCTTAGGAGGGGGCGGATCCTACAATGAGCAGTTCTTC. Amino acids: CASSLGGGGSYNEQFF.

The V and J genes are TRBV6-5 and TRBJ2-5, with 11 bases that match TRBD2. Trimming took 4 bases from V and 1 from J; bases not matched to a gene: 5. The CDR3 is 16 amino acids. Germline assignment: CDR1 MNHEY and CDR2 SVGAGI. The CDR3, as DNA: TGTGCCAGCAGTTTCGTAGCGGGGGGGCCCCAAGAGACCCAGTACTTC. It codes for CASSFVAGGPQETQYF.

The chain is built from TRBV7-9 and TRBJ1-1; D not certain. The V end lost 3 bases, the J end lost 1 base, and 9 bases lay between the germline ends. The CDR3 runs to 14 residues. Germline V gene sequence: CDR1 SEHNR, CDR2 FQNEAQ (reference sequence). The CDR3 loop reads CASSFLASNTEAFF. The CDR3 DNA reads as TGTGCCAGCAGCTTTTTGGCATCGAACACTGAAGCTTTCTTT.

The chain employs TRBV27 and TRBJ2-2, with D tentatively TRBD1 (5 bases). V lost 9 bases and J lost 0, with 17 bases in between. The germline V gene has CDR1 MNHEY and CDR2 SMNVEV (reference sequence). This CDR3 has 16 amino acids. The CDR3 reads CASRRQTSTNTGELFF. CDR3 DNA sequence: TGTGCCAGTCGCCGACAGACATCAACGAACACCGGGGAGCTGTTTTTT.

The rearrangement uses TRBV7-3 and TRBJ1-2; 10 bases match TRBD1. The CDR3 consists of 14 residues. Germline-derived CDR1 and CDR2 are SGHTA and FQGTGA. The ends lost 0 bases at V and 6 bases at J; junction bases unmatched: 1. CDR3 sequence reads: CASSLTGQGNGYTF. The CDR3 coding sequence is TGTGCCAGCAGCTTAACGGGACAGGGGAATGGCTACACCTTC.

V is TRBV9 and J is TRBJ2-3; D possibly corresponds to TRBD2 (5 bases). Trimming took 7 bases from V and 4 from J, leaving 7 bases between them. The CDR3 spans 11 residues. Germline V lookup: CDR1 SGDLS, CDR2 YYNGEE. CDR3 in amino acids: CASGRADTQYF. CDR3 DNA: TGTGCCAGCGGGAGAGCAGATACGCAGTATTTT.

The chain joins TRBV5-6 to TRBJ2-3, with 7 bases lining up with TRBD1. CDR3 size: 17 residues. Germline V lookup: CDR1 SGHDT, CDR2 YYEEEE. Unmatched junction bases numbered 13, after V lost 4 bases and J lost 2 bases. The CDR3 loop reads CASSGIYRGFATDTQYF. The CDR3 DNA sequence: TGTGCCAGCAGCGGGATCTACAGGGGATTCGCCACAGATACGCAGTATTTT.

V gene TRBV4-1 combines with J gene TRBJ1-2; D is uncertain. V lost 0 bases and J 4 bases, leaving 12 bases between the germline ends. Germline CDR1 reads MGHRA; CDR2 reads YSYEKL. This CDR3 spans 15 amino acids. The CDR3 bases are TGCGCCAGCAGCCAAGAGGGCAGTCGGCCCTATGGCTACACCTTC. Its translation is CASSQEGSRPYGYTF.